The sequence of this T cell receptor (beta chain) was determined in a study of cytomegalovirus exposure and HLA in healthy donors. Healthy bone marrow donors made up the cohort. V lost 5 bases to trimming and J lost 7 bases; unmatched junction nucleotides: 4. CDR1 is SEHNR and CDR2 is FQNEAQ in the germline V gene (reference sequence). There are 12 residues in the CDR3. Primers included in the PCR were 60 Vbeta and 13 Jbeta primers. Only in-frame clones appear in the TCRdb table, and some are missing; sequencing was by immunoSEQ multiplex PCR. The sample has 200,000 or so clones; approximately 70% are singletons. This clone was found a few times. As yet, its antigen is unknown. Whole-study findings and limits: About 87% or about 30% of the time was how often most TCR beta V segments were productive, according to an earlier analysis. Later analysis demonstrated an association between a missense DCLRE1C variant and TCR beta V- and J-gene trimming. Relative to the approximately 700-donor mean, N-insertions were reportedly fewer in an Asian-associated ancestry cluster in a later analysis.

V gene TRBV7-9 combines with J gene TRBJ1-1; 7 bases match TRBD1. The sample was PBMCs. The TCR originated in a man aged 35-49 years in good health and CMV-seropositive. CDR3 loop: CASSRQGSEAFF. In DNA, the CDR3 is TGTGCCAGCAGCAGACAGGGAAGTGAAGCTTTCTTT.